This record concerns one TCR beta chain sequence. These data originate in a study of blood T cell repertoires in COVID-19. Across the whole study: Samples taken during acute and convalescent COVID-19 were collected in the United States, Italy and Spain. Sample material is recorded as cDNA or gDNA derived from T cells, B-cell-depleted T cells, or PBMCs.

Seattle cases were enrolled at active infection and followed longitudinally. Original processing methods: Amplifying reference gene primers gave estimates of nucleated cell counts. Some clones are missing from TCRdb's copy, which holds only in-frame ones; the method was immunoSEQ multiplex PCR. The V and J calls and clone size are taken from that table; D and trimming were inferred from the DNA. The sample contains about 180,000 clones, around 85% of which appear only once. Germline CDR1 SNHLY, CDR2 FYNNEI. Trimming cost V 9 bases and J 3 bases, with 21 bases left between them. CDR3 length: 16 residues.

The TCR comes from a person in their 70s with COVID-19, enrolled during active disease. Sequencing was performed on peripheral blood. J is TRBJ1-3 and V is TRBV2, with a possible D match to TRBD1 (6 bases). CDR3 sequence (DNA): TGTGCCAGGAGAAAACTCCGGGACAACCTTGGAAACACCATATATTTT. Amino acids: CARRKLRDNLGNTIYF.